This passage covers 21 T cell receptor beta chains from one sample sequenced in a study of shared clonotypes between healthy human individuals. TCRdb's table, derived via immunoSEQ multiplex PCR, lists solely in-frame clones and lacks some. The sample lists over a million clones; around 95% were seen once. Sequenced input: naive CD4+ T cells sorted from blood. Indicated subset: CD45RA+ positively selected. Every receptor here comes from a man aged 30 to 39 in good health.

The chain has TRBV7-9 and TRBJ1-4; D might be TRBD1 (5 bases). This CDR3 comprises 12 residues. The germline gives CDR1 SEHNR, CDR2 FQNEAQ (reference sequence). V lost 1 base to trimming and J lost 9 bases, with 6 bases between them. This chain's CDR3 is CASSLEGQKLFF. As DNA, the CDR3 is TGTGCCAGCAGCTTAGAGGGACAAAAACTGTTTTTT.

This clone was seen just once. The V call is TRBV29-1, the J call TRBJ2-7, with TRBD1 matching 11 bases. The ends lost 4 bases at V and 4 bases at J; junction bases unmatched: 3. Germline V gives CDR1 SQVTM, CDR2 ANQGSEA. CDR3 size: 13 residues. Here the CDR3 reads CSVGGQGAYEQYF. The CDR3 DNA reads TGCAGCGTTGGCGGACAGGGGGCTTACGAGCAGTACTTC.

V is TRBV28 and J is TRBJ1-5, with 9 bases that match TRBD1. The CDR3 is made up of 17 amino acids. The ends lost 10 bases at V and 0 bases at J; junction bases unmatched: 13. Looked up from germline, CDR1 is MDHEN and CDR2 is SYDVKM. CDR3 sequence (DNA): TGTGCCACCGTCGACTCGGACAGGGGTAATAGCAATCAGCCCCAGCATTTT. This encodes CATVDSDRGNSNQPQHF.

This clone was recorded once. V and J are TRBV29-1 and TRBJ2-1; 9 bases fit TRBD2. CDR3 length equals 11 residues. Germline V gene lookup returns CDR1 SQVTM and CDR2 ANQGSEA. The V segment lost 7 bases and the J segment 9 bases; nucleotides outside the gene matches: 4. This CDR3 reads CSATREGEQFF. CDR3 coding DNA: TGCAGCGCCACGCGGGAGGGTGAGCAGTTCTTC.

On this clone: The identical CDR3 is also encoded by other nucleotide sequences in the sample. DNA of the CDR3: TGTGCCTGGAGTGACAGCTTTCGCTACACCTTC. It codes for CAWSDSFRYTF. The gene calls are TRBV30 and TRBJ1-2; no reliable D call. V lost 1 base, J lost 9 bases, and 9 bases lay in between. CDR1 is GTSNPN and CDR2 is SVGIG in the germline V gene (reference sequence). The CDR3 extends over 11 amino acids. The full variable domain, completed using reference TRBV30 and TRBJ1-2, is SQTIHQWPATLVQPVGSPLSLECTVEGTSNPNLYWYRQAAGRGLQLLFYSVGIGQISSEVPQNLSASRPQDRQFILSSKKLLLSDSGFYLCAWSDSFRYTFGSGTRLTVV.

The V call is TRBV28, the J call TRBJ1-1, with TRBD1 identical over 7 bases. Germline CDR1 MDHEN, CDR2 SYDVKM. The CDR3 is 12 amino acids. CDR3 loop: CATLQGYTEAFF. CDR3 in DNA: TGTGCTACACTACAGGGGTACACTGAAGCTTTCTTT.

The chain combines TRBV5-1 with TRBJ2-3, with D perhaps TRBD1 (6 bases). This CDR3 has 14 amino acids. Germline CDR1 SGHRS, CDR2 YFSETQ. V was clipped by 0 bases and J by 4 bases, with 9 bases between them. For the CDR3, the DNA is TGCGCCAGCAGCTTGGATGGGGGCCCAGATACGCAGTATTTT. Residues: CASSLDGGPDTQYF.

The chain carries TRBV11-2 and TRBJ2-1, with TRBD2 matching 7 bases. The CDR3 loop spans 16 amino acids. In germline, CDR1 is SGHAT, CDR2 FQNNGV. J lost 6 bases, V lost 4 bases, and 12 bases had no gene match. CDR3 residues: CASSYPGGRAFNEQFF. Here the CDR3 DNA reads TGTGCCAGCAGCTACCCCGGAGGGAGGGCTTTCAATGAGCAGTTCTTC.

V is TRBV7-9 and J is TRBJ2-3, with D possibly TRBD1 on 5 matching bases. V was pared by 6 bases and J by 5 bases, with 21 bases between. This CDR3 has 16 residues. CDR1 is SEHNR, CDR2 FQNEAQ, per germline (reference sequence). Here the CDR3 reads CASSRKVGQGQDTQYF. The CDR3 bases are TGTGCCAGCAGTCGAAAAGTTGGGCAGGGCCAAGATACGCAGTATTTT.

The gene calls are TRBV19 and TRBJ2-7, with TRBD2 as a possible D gene (6 bases). This CDR3 is built from 13 residues. V lost 6 bases and J 4 bases, leaving 13 bases between the germline ends. Per germline, CDR1 LNHDA and CDR2 SQIVND (reference sequence). CDR3 protein: CASSRGGTYEQYF. CDR3 nucleotide sequence: TGTGCCAGTAGCCGTGGGGGGACTTACGAGCAGTACTTC.

The gene calls are TRBV29-1 and TRBJ1-5, with D uncertain. The V gene lost 4 bases and the J gene lost 3 bases, with 10 bases spanning the gap. The CDR3 extends over 13 amino acids. CDR1 and CDR2 from the germline V gene are SQVTM and ANQGSEA. The CDR3 DNA follows: TGCAGCGTTGTTGGGCAGGACAATCAGCCCCAGCATTTT. It encodes CSVVGQDNQPQHF.

The rearrangement joins TRBV25-1 to TRBJ2-1, with TRBD2 as a possible D gene (5 bases). Trimming took 4 bases from V and 6 from J, leaving 16 bases between them. This CDR3 is 15 amino acids long. Germline V CDR1 and CDR2: MGHDK, SYGVNS. The CDR3 sequence is CASSGRGSEANEQFF. CDR3 in DNA: TGTGCCAGCAGTGGAAGAGGGAGTGAGGCCAATGAGCAGTTCTTC.

About this clone: Different DNA sequences within this sample yield the same CDR3. The chain employs TRBV15 and TRBJ2-1, with 9 positions matching TRBD2. The germline V gene has CDR1 LNHNV and CDR2 YYDKDF (reference sequence). The trim removed 8 bases at V and 0 bases at J, leaving 2 bases unmatched. There are 14 residues in the CDR3. CDR3 loop: CATETSGSYNEQFF. The CDR3 DNA sequence: TGTGCCACCGAGACTAGCGGCTCCTACAATGAGCAGTTCTTC.

The chain links TRBV6-1 to TRBJ2-5, with 12 bases identical to TRBD1. Per germline, CDR1 MNHNS and CDR2 SASEGT. This CDR3 has 14 residues. The trim removed 7 bases at V and 5 bases at J, leaving 5 bases unmatched. CDR3 coding DNA: TGTGCCAGCACCATGGGACAGGGGGCCGAGACCCAGTACTTC. Translation gives CASTMGQGAETQYF.

The chain employs TRBV9 and TRBJ1-4; D uncertain. CDR3 length: 14 amino acids. The germline V gene has CDR1 SGDLS and CDR2 YYNGEE. The V and J ends lost 3 bases and 0 bases respectively, with 6 bases between them. The CDR3 sequence is CASSATPTNEKLFF. DNA for the CDR3: TGTGCCAGCAGCGCGACACCAACTAATGAAAAACTGTTTTTT.

The chain is built from TRBV11-2 and TRBJ2-2; tentatively, D is TRBD1 or TRBD2 (5 bases each). The CDR3 totals 15 residues. Germline V gene data show CDR1 as SGHAT and CDR2 as FQNNGV. The ends were cut back, 5 bases at V and 6 bases at J, with 16 bases in the middle. CDR3: CASSLGGGPAGELFF. Here the CDR3 DNA reads TGTGCCAGCAGCCTTGGGGGTGGGCCGGCCGGGGAGCTGTTTTTT.

In its sample, this clone was seen once. The gene calls are TRBV7-2 and TRBJ2-3; D is unclear. The germline CDR1 and CDR2 sequences are SGHTA and FQGNSA. CDR3 length: 14 amino acids. Trimming removed 5 bases at V and 1 base at J, with 10 bases between. The CDR3 sequence: CASSRARGTDTQYF. The CDR3 DNA is TGTGCCAGCAGCCGGGCCCGGGGCACAGATACGCAGTATTTT.

Only one count was recorded for this clone. This chain connects TRBV10-1 to TRBJ2-2; weak D call: TRBD2 (6 bases). The CDR3 spans 15 residues. Trimming cost V 3 bases and J 1 base, with 9 bases left between them. From germline, CDR1 is WNHNN and CDR2 SYGVQD (reference sequence). CDR3 coding DNA: TGCGCCAGCAGTGATAGGAGGGGGAACACCGGGGAGCTGTTTTTT. It is translated as CASSDRRGNTGELFF.

The chain uses TRBV5-6 and TRBJ1-5; D ambiguous. This CDR3 region has 15 residues. Trimming left V 3 bases short and J 3 bases short, with 13 bases between. Germline V gene lookup returns CDR1 SGHDT and CDR2 YYEEEE. CDR3 DNA sequence: TGTGCCAGCAGCTCTGGCCCCTCCCCCAATCAGCCCCAGCATTTT. The encoded protein is CASSSGPSPNQPQHF. The whole variable domain, filled in from reference TRBV5-6 and TRBJ1-5, reads DAGVTQSPTHLIKTRGQQVTLRCSPKSGHDTVSWYQQALGQGPQFIFQYYEEEERQRGNFPDRFSGHQFPNYSSELNVNALLLGDSALYLCASSSGPSPNQPQHFGDGTRLSIL.

This chain uses TRBV6-1 with TRBJ1-2; TRBD1 agrees at 9 bases. In germline, CDR1 is MNHNS, CDR2 SASEGT. The CDR3 spans 14 residues. V was pared by 4 bases and J by 5 bases, with 5 bases of the junction left unmatched. CDR3 nucleotides: TGTGCCAGCAGTGGACAGGGGGATTGGTATGGCTACACCTTC. This translates into CASSGQGDWYGYTF.

The V gene is TRBV5-8, the J gene TRBJ1-1; no clear D. From germline, CDR1 is SGHTS and CDR2 YDEGEE. This CDR3 comprises 16 residues. V lost 1 base to trimming and J lost 7 bases, with 20 bases between them. CDR3 nucleotides: TGTGCCAGCAGCTTGCAAACTCGGACCCTAGTGGTTGAAGCTTTCTTT. Protein: CASSLQTRTLVVEAFF.